The present T cell receptor (beta chain) was sequenced within a study of PD-1 blockade in classical Hodgkin lymphoma. Whole-study findings and limits: Repertoires differed for reasons still undefined, possibly disease activity or prior therapy. Reports described newly diagnosed patients as having lower baseline TCR diversity than healthy donors.

TCRdb keeps only in-frame clones here, not all; method: immunoSEQ multiplex PCR. In the table there are around 96,000 clones, 75% to 90% of which are singletons. Concerning this clone itself: Its antigen is still unknown.

The CDR3 loop spans 17 amino acids. Each and every patient relapsed after autologous stem cell transplantation, and patients got differing brentuximab vedotin exposure. The sequence was collected from a human donor with classical Hodgkin lymphoma. The rearrangement joins TRBV21-1 to TRBJ1-5; the table's D gene call, TRBD1, was not cross checked with the DNA. TRBV21-1 is designated a pseudogene. Material: peripheral blood mononuclear cells (PBMCs), obtained at baseline. In DNA form, the CDR3 reads TGTGCCAGCAGCAAAATGCGGGGACAGGGGTCCGATCAGCCCCAGCATTTT. It codes for CASSKMRGQGSDQPQHF.